What follows is one T cell receptor beta chain and its context. Its matching antigen is unknown. The entry originates in a study of cytomegalovirus exposure and HLA in healthy donors. Primers for the PCR totalled 60 Vbeta and 13 Jbeta. Measured with immunoSEQ multiplex PCR; TCRdb has only the in-frame clones, and not every one. The sample shows 75,000 to 100,000 clones, 70% to 80% of them seen only once. Study-wide results and limits: According to the study, about 180 TCR beta chains were cytomegalovirus-associated.

The CDR3 runs to 12 residues. Per germline, CDR1 LNHNV and CDR2 YYDKDF (reference sequence). V lost 0 bases, J lost 11 bases, and 10 bases lay in between. The rearrangement joins TRBV15 to TRBJ1-1; tentative D call: TRBD1 (5 bases). Sequenced sample: PBMCs. This sequence was found in a man aged 35 to 55 in good health and CMV-seronegative. The CDR3 spells CATSRDMGGAFF. As DNA, the CDR3 is TGTGCCACCAGCAGAGATATGGGGGGGGCTTTCTTT.